The rows below give T cell receptor beta chains drawn from one sample of a study of spatial heterogeneity in lung cancer. TCRdb called the 5' RACE reads again in MiXCR, with one record for every CDR3 protein. The sample consists of under 7,500 distinct CDR3 sequences, 5.5% to 8% of them appearing once. Material: PBMCs, obtained at surgery. The source of these receptors is a male donor with early-stage non-small cell lung cancer. Both conserved end residues are trimmed from each CDR3. Fields, in order: clone size, V gene, CDR3 length, CDR3 protein. Size tells how often a clone was seen (once, few, many) or the class of an expanded clone, and some rows leave it out.

large	TRBV2	13	ASSGGTASTDTQY
-	TRBV12-3/TRBV12-4	12	ASKPGQGLYEQY
-	TRBV7-2	12	ASSLGGIQETQY
many	TRBV7-7	11	ASSPVREAEAF
many	TRBV20-1	12	SARPEWSNEKLF
many	TRBV10-3	11	AISVGGTDTQY
many	TRBV5-1	10	ASSYGTDTQY
many	TRBV6-2/TRBV6-3	11	ASTPTGDTEAF
many	TRBV7-9	12	ASSLGQGNEKLF
-	TRBV7-8	13	ASSLVQSNTGELF
-	TRBV28	11	ASSLDDNSPLH
-	TRBV19	11	ASGLAGPGEQF
many	TRBV2	13	ASRPGTGSTNVQF
many	TRBV20-1	14	SARDGLSGAYNEQF
many	TRBV19	15	ASSIGAGSTDNSPPH
many	TRBV7-2	12	ASSTGTLPYEQY
many	TRBV29-1	12	SVSLTGALETQY
many	TRBV20-1	10	SARPGGSEAF
many	TRBV29-1	11	SVRSSYNSPLH
few	TRBV20-1	12	SARGTAATDTQY
many	TRBV27	14	ASSLSADGTNEKLF
medium-sized	TRBV12-3/TRBV12-4	15	ASSFQATGAHHTEAF
many	TRBV15	12	ATSRGWLGNEQF
many	TRBV28	11	ASSRDPTGEQY
many	TRBV29-1	10	SVRQVQETQY
many	TRBV12-3/TRBV12-4	11	ASSFQLQGEQF
many	TRBV18	9	ASSPLNEQF
many	TRBV5-6	12	ASSFTGAKNIQY
-	TRBV2	13	ASREGLAGVREQY
many	TRBV3-1	11	ASSQDPRQPQH
-	TRBV12-3/TRBV12-4	12	ASSLRGGDYGYT
many	TRBV28	11	ASSWAEDTEAF
many	TRBV18	14	ASSLNSAGGAETQY
many	TRBV25-1	16	ASSEPGPTWGPKETQY
many	TRBV2	14	ASRLEQTSGANVLT
many	TRBV7-2	13	ASSVDSNRRNTIY
-	TRBV2	11	ASSARGDSPLH
many	TRBV4-3	11	ASSPRTGREQY
-	TRBV18	14	ASSPAGALPQETQY
many	TRBV11-3	16	ASSPWTSGDTNTGELF
many	TRBV29-1	11	SVGYDRDTEAF
many	TRBV6-6	10	ASSPRREGQY
many	TRBV7-9	14	ASSLEASGRPYEQY
many	TRBV2	12	ATHGTGGSDTQY
many	TRBV11-2	16	ASSFRQLLAGHQETQY
-	TRBV18	14	ASSPHPLAGDVTQY
many	TRBV7-9	12	ASSKRVWGSPLH
many	TRBV12-3/TRBV12-4	13	ASSSRTSRPDEQY
many	TRBV5-1	10	ASSLDTSPLH
many	TRBV20-1	16	SARDAAGAWSYNSPLH
many	TRBV11-2	12	ASSLVGRLNEQF
many	TRBV27	11	ASGLGRGDEQF